A selection of T cell receptor beta chains follows, all from one sample in a study of identical twins. A single record per CDR3 protein comes from TCRdb applying MiXCR to the 5' RACE reads. Of about 340,000 distinct CDR3 sequences detected, roughly an eighth appear once; the ten largest clones hold approximately 7.9%. A further study also used this sample, focusing on yellow fever vaccine responses in identical twins.

The material sequenced was CD8+ T cells sorted from blood. The receptors derive from a woman under 30 in good health. Both conserved end residues are part of each CDR3. The order of the fields is CDR3 length, D gene, J gene, V gene, clone size, CDR3 protein, CDR3 DNA. D genes are given only for firm matches. Not every row has a clone size; where given, it reads once, few, many or a size class.

cdr3_length: 17; d_call: -; j_call: TRBJ2-5; v_call: TRBV24-1; clone_size: few; cdr3_aa: CATSETSGQPYQETQYF; cdr3_nt: TGTGCCACCAGTGAAACTTCCGGACAGCCGTACCAAGAGACCCAGTACTTC
cdr3_length: 13; d_call: -; j_call: TRBJ2-1; v_call: TRBV4-2; clone_size: many; cdr3_aa: CASSQERDDEQFF; cdr3_nt: TGTGCCAGCAGCCAAGAAAGGGATGATGAGCAGTTCTTC
cdr3_length: 15; d_call: -; j_call: TRBJ2-3; v_call: TRBV5-8; clone_size: few; cdr3_aa: CASSPRGASTDTQYF; cdr3_nt: TGTGCCAGCAGCCCCAGAGGGGCTAGCACAGATACGCAGTATTTT
cdr3_length: 14; d_call: -; j_call: TRBJ1-1; v_call: TRBV12-3/TRBV12-4; clone_size: many; cdr3_aa: CASSSRGRNAEAFF; cdr3_nt: TGTGCCAGCAGTTCCAGGGGCAGGAACGCTGAAGCTTTCTTT
cdr3_length: 18; d_call: TRBD2; j_call: TRBJ2-1; v_call: TRBV13; clone_size: few; cdr3_aa: CASSQGLVSRGSYNEQFF; cdr3_nt: TGTGCCAGCAGCCAAGGACTAGTTAGTAGAGGCTCCTACAATGAGCAGTTCTTC
cdr3_length: 12; d_call: -; j_call: TRBJ2-1; v_call: TRBV20-1; clone_size: -; cdr3_aa: CSTNRDFEVQFF; cdr3_nt: TGCAGTACAAACCGGGACTTTGAGGTGCAGTTCTTC
cdr3_length: 18; d_call: TRBD2; j_call: TRBJ2-1; v_call: TRBV11-1; clone_size: few; cdr3_aa: CASSLVWTSDSSYNEQFF; cdr3_nt: TGTGCCAGCAGCTTAGTTTGGACTAGCGATAGCTCCTACAATGAGCAGTTCTTC
cdr3_length: 18; d_call: TRBD2; j_call: TRBJ2-2; v_call: TRBV4-1; clone_size: many; cdr3_aa: CASSPPRLARRPTGELFF; cdr3_nt: TGCGCCAGCAGCCCCCCTCGACTAGCCCGGCGACCCACCGGGGAGCTGTTTTTT
cdr3_length: 15; d_call: -; j_call: TRBJ2-1; v_call: TRBV7-2; clone_size: many; cdr3_aa: CASSPPLGLGNEQFF; cdr3_nt: TGTGCCAGCAGCCCACCCCTGGGTTTGGGCAATGAGCAGTTCTTC
cdr3_length: 12; d_call: -; j_call: TRBJ1-5; v_call: TRBV27; clone_size: -; cdr3_aa: CASRRGNQPQHF; cdr3_nt: TGTGCCAGCAGGAGAGGAAATCAGCCCCAGCATTTT
cdr3_length: 14; d_call: TRBD2; j_call: TRBJ2-7; v_call: TRBV28; clone_size: -; cdr3_aa: CASSLFPSGYEQYF; cdr3_nt: TGTGCCAGCAGTTTATTCCCTAGCGGCTACGAGCAGTACTTC
cdr3_length: 13; d_call: -; j_call: TRBJ2-7; v_call: TRBV7-8; clone_size: -; cdr3_aa: CASSFSESHEQYF; cdr3_nt: TGTGCCAGCAGCTTTTCGGAGTCCCACGAGCAGTACTTC
cdr3_length: 15; d_call: TRBD1; j_call: TRBJ2-2; v_call: TRBV10-3; clone_size: few; cdr3_aa: CAINTDRGSTGELFF; cdr3_nt: TGTGCCATCAATACCGACAGGGGGAGCACCGGGGAGCTGTTTTTT
cdr3_length: 14; d_call: TRBD1; j_call: TRBJ2-3; v_call: TRBV7-9; clone_size: few; cdr3_aa: CASSYRQGLDTQYF; cdr3_nt: TGTGCCAGCAGCTATCGACAGGGGTTGGATACGCAGTATTTT
cdr3_length: 15; d_call: -; j_call: TRBJ1-2; v_call: TRBV10-3; clone_size: few; cdr3_aa: CAIAGTEDFYYGYTF; cdr3_nt: TGTGCCATCGCGGGGACCGAAGACTTTTACTATGGCTACACCTTC
cdr3_length: 15; d_call: -; j_call: TRBJ2-2; v_call: TRBV20-1; clone_size: few; cdr3_aa: CSADDGDRTTGELFF; cdr3_nt: TGCAGTGCTGACGATGGAGACAGGACTACCGGGGAGCTGTTTTTT
cdr3_length: 14; d_call: -; j_call: TRBJ2-1; v_call: TRBV12-3/TRBV12-4; clone_size: few; cdr3_aa: CASLVGHIYNEQFF; cdr3_nt: TGTGCCAGCCTAGTAGGCCATATATACAATGAGCAGTTCTTC
cdr3_length: 15; d_call: -; j_call: TRBJ1-1; v_call: TRBV7-9; clone_size: many; cdr3_aa: CASSPRSSMNTEAFF; cdr3_nt: TGTGCCAGCAGCCCGAGGAGTTCAATGAACACTGAAGCTTTCTTT
cdr3_length: 13; d_call: TRBD1; j_call: TRBJ1-2; v_call: TRBV9; clone_size: few; cdr3_aa: CASSVAGTGYLTF; cdr3_nt: TGTGCCAGCAGCGTAGCCGGGACAGGTTATCTCACCTTC
cdr3_length: 14; d_call: TRBD2; j_call: TRBJ2-1; v_call: TRBV27; clone_size: -; cdr3_aa: CASSPGLVHNEQFF; cdr3_nt: TGTGCCAGCAGTCCCGGACTAGTCCACAATGAGCAGTTCTTC
cdr3_length: 13; d_call: -; j_call: TRBJ1-1; v_call: TRBV10-3; clone_size: few; cdr3_aa: CAISESRTTEAFF; cdr3_nt: TGTGCCATCAGTGAGTCCCGGACCACTGAAGCTTTCTTT
cdr3_length: 11; d_call: -; j_call: TRBJ2-2; v_call: TRBV20-1; clone_size: few; cdr3_aa: CSARGGGELFF; cdr3_nt: TGCAGTGCTAGAGGTGGCGGGGAGCTGTTTTTT
cdr3_length: 15; d_call: TRBD2; j_call: TRBJ2-3; v_call: TRBV12-3/TRBV12-4; clone_size: -; cdr3_aa: CASSLTSGTTDTQYF; cdr3_nt: TGTGCCAGCAGTTTGACTAGCGGGACCACAGATACGCAGTATTTT
cdr3_length: 14; d_call: -; j_call: TRBJ1-2; v_call: TRBV12-3/TRBV12-4; clone_size: many; cdr3_aa: CASSAGGPGYGYTF; cdr3_nt: TGTGCCAGCAGTGCTGGTGGGCCAGGGTATGGCTACACCTTC
cdr3_length: 15; d_call: TRBD1; j_call: TRBJ1-4; v_call: TRBV4-2; clone_size: few; cdr3_aa: CASSQETGDNEKLFF; cdr3_nt: TGTGCCAGCAGCCAAGAGACAGGGGATAATGAAAAACTGTTTTTT
cdr3_length: 16; d_call: -; j_call: TRBJ2-4; v_call: TRBV6-2/TRBV6-3; clone_size: many; cdr3_aa: CASSFLDRPVKNIQYF; cdr3_nt: TGTGCCAGCAGTTTCTTGGACCGCCCCGTCAAAAACATTCAGTACTTC
cdr3_length: 16; d_call: TRBD2; j_call: TRBJ2-3; v_call: TRBV27; clone_size: -; cdr3_aa: CASSFASGGVADTQYF; cdr3_nt: TGTGCCAGCAGTTTTGCTAGCGGGGGGGTGGCAGATACGCAGTATTTT
cdr3_length: 14; d_call: TRBD2; j_call: TRBJ2-7; v_call: TRBV9; clone_size: -; cdr3_aa: CASSSRIAGDEQYF; cdr3_nt: TGTGCCAGCAGCTCCCGGATAGCGGGAGACGAGCAGTACTTC
cdr3_length: 13; d_call: TRBD1; j_call: TRBJ2-7; v_call: TRBV12-3/TRBV12-4; clone_size: few; cdr3_aa: CASSFGTGDEQYF; cdr3_nt: TGTGCCAGCAGTTTCGGGACAGGGGACGAGCAGTACTTC
cdr3_length: 17; d_call: TRBD2; j_call: TRBJ2-7; v_call: TRBV5-1; clone_size: few; cdr3_aa: CASSLRGAGGYSYEQYF; cdr3_nt: TGCGCCAGCAGCTTGAGGGGAGCGGGAGGATACTCCTACGAGCAGTACTTC
cdr3_length: 17; d_call: TRBD2; j_call: TRBJ2-1; v_call: TRBV7-8; clone_size: many; cdr3_aa: CASRQRASGGGPDEQFF; cdr3_nt: TGTGCCAGCAGACAACGGGCTAGCGGGGGTGGGCCAGATGAGCAGTTCTTC
cdr3_length: 13; d_call: -; j_call: TRBJ2-7; v_call: TRBV29-1; clone_size: many; cdr3_aa: CSVGPSEGYEQYF; cdr3_nt: TGCAGCGTTGGTCCCAGCGAGGGTTACGAGCAGTACTTC
cdr3_length: 14; d_call: -; j_call: TRBJ1-4; v_call: TRBV5-4; clone_size: few; cdr3_aa: CASSVGETNEKLFF; cdr3_nt: TGTGCCAGCAGCGTTGGTGAGACTAATGAAAAACTGTTTTTT
cdr3_length: 14; d_call: -; j_call: TRBJ2-2; v_call: TRBV4-1; clone_size: -; cdr3_aa: CASSQGPSSGELFF; cdr3_nt: TGCGCCAGCAGCCAAGGTCCTTCGTCGGGGGAGCTGTTTTTT
cdr3_length: 15; d_call: -; j_call: TRBJ2-3; v_call: TRBV12-3/TRBV12-4; clone_size: few; cdr3_aa: CASSLESFVTDTQYF; cdr3_nt: TGTGCCAGCAGTTTAGAAAGCTTTGTAACAGATACGCAGTATTTT
cdr3_length: 16; d_call: -; j_call: TRBJ2-3; v_call: TRBV10-2; clone_size: -; cdr3_aa: CASTPQPVIRTDTQYF; cdr3_nt: TGCGCCAGCACCCCCCAGCCTGTAATCCGCACAGATACGCAGTATTTT
cdr3_length: 15; d_call: -; j_call: TRBJ2-1; v_call: TRBV28; clone_size: few; cdr3_aa: CASSFEGVSYNEQFF; cdr3_nt: TGTGCCAGCAGTTTCGAGGGGGTATCCTACAATGAGCAGTTCTTC
cdr3_length: 14; d_call: -; j_call: TRBJ2-2; v_call: TRBV6-1; clone_size: few; cdr3_aa: CASMEGGGPGELFF; cdr3_nt: TGTGCCAGCATGGAGGGTGGCGGCCCCGGGGAGCTGTTTTTT
cdr3_length: 15; d_call: -; j_call: TRBJ2-1; v_call: TRBV6-5; clone_size: few; cdr3_aa: CASSYEYLNENEQFF; cdr3_nt: TGTGCCAGCAGTTACGAGTACCTAAATGAAAATGAGCAGTTCTTC
cdr3_length: 17; d_call: TRBD2; j_call: TRBJ2-7; v_call: TRBV6-1; clone_size: -; cdr3_aa: CASSEGVGLAGFYEQYF; cdr3_nt: TGTGCCAGCAGTGAAGGGGTGGGACTAGCGGGATTCTACGAGCAGTACTTC
cdr3_length: 15; d_call: TRBD2; j_call: TRBJ2-5; v_call: TRBV28; clone_size: few; cdr3_aa: CASSSGLGVQETQYF; cdr3_nt: TGTGCCAGCAGTTCGGGACTAGGCGTCCAGGAGACCCAGTACTTC
cdr3_length: 9; d_call: -; j_call: TRBJ1-1; v_call: TRBV20-1; clone_size: -; cdr3_aa: CSAPTEAFF; cdr3_nt: TGCAGTGCTCCCACTGAAGCTTTCTTT
cdr3_length: 13; d_call: TRBD1; j_call: TRBJ2-1; v_call: TRBV7-8; clone_size: many; cdr3_aa: CASSFTGVNEQFF; cdr3_nt: TGTGCCAGCAGCTTCACAGGGGTGAATGAGCAGTTCTTC
cdr3_length: 15; d_call: -; j_call: TRBJ2-1; v_call: TRBV13; clone_size: -; cdr3_aa: CASSFVGGGQYEQFF; cdr3_nt: TGTGCCAGCAGCTTTGTTGGAGGGGGACAATATGAGCAGTTCTTC
cdr3_length: 14; d_call: -; j_call: TRBJ1-5; v_call: TRBV27; clone_size: few; cdr3_aa: CASSRVYSNQPQHF; cdr3_nt: TGTGCCAGCAGTAGGGTTTATAGCAATCAGCCCCAGCATTTT
cdr3_length: 13; d_call: TRBD1; j_call: TRBJ1-2; v_call: TRBV28; clone_size: -; cdr3_aa: CASSLTGGYGYTF; cdr3_nt: TGTGCCAGCAGCCTGACAGGGGGGTATGGCTACACCTTC
cdr3_length: 13; d_call: -; j_call: TRBJ2-3; v_call: TRBV7-9; clone_size: few; cdr3_aa: CASRGVHTDTQYF; cdr3_nt: TGTGCCAGCAGGGGGGTTCACACAGACACGCAGTATTTT
cdr3_length: 11; d_call: -; j_call: TRBJ2-1; v_call: TRBV5-1; clone_size: -; cdr3_aa: CASSLYPSMFF; cdr3_nt: TGCGCCAGCAGCTTGTACCCTAGCATGTTCTTC
cdr3_length: 14; d_call: TRBD2; j_call: TRBJ2-1; v_call: TRBV27; clone_size: -; cdr3_aa: CASSPGGAYNELFF; cdr3_nt: TGTGCCAGCAGTCCGGGGGGAGCTTACAATGAGCTGTTCTTC
cdr3_length: 16; d_call: -; j_call: TRBJ2-1; v_call: TRBV4-1; clone_size: -; cdr3_aa: CASSQGTGTLDPGQFF; cdr3_nt: TGCGCCAGCAGCCAAGGAACCGGGACCCTGGACCCTGGGCAGTTCTTC
cdr3_length: 15; d_call: TRBD2; j_call: TRBJ2-3; v_call: TRBV5-1; clone_size: once; cdr3_aa: CASSSKAGNTDTQYF; cdr3_nt: TGCGCCAGCAGCTCTAAAGCGGGGAACACAGATACGCAGTATTTT
cdr3_length: 14; d_call: TRBD2; j_call: TRBJ2-3; v_call: TRBV10-2; clone_size: few; cdr3_aa: CASSGTSGKDTQYF; cdr3_nt: TGCGCCAGCTCTGGGACTAGCGGGAAAGATACGCAGTATTTT
cdr3_length: 14; d_call: TRBD1; j_call: TRBJ2-5; v_call: TRBV5-1; clone_size: many; cdr3_aa: CASSLDRGQETQYF; cdr3_nt: TGCGCCAGCAGCTTGGACAGGGGCCAAGAGACCCAGTACTTC
cdr3_length: 15; d_call: TRBD1; j_call: TRBJ1-2; v_call: TRBV12-3/TRBV12-4; clone_size: -; cdr3_aa: CASTRGGDRSYGYTF; cdr3_nt: TGTGCCAGCACCCGAGGCGGGGACAGGAGCTATGGCTACACCTTC
cdr3_length: 18; d_call: TRBD2; j_call: TRBJ2-3; v_call: TRBV5-5; clone_size: -; cdr3_aa: CASRRTSGTRGRTDTQYF; cdr3_nt: TGTGCCAGCAGACGGACTAGCGGGACCCGGGGCAGGACAGATACGCAGTATTTT
cdr3_length: 16; d_call: TRBD1; j_call: TRBJ2-1; v_call: TRBV28; clone_size: -; cdr3_aa: CASRLPGTGIMGEQFF; cdr3_nt: TGTGCCAGCAGGTTGCCCGGGACAGGGATTATGGGTGAGCAGTTCTTC
cdr3_length: 15; d_call: -; j_call: TRBJ2-7; v_call: TRBV9; clone_size: many; cdr3_aa: CASSVGGYPSYEQYF; cdr3_nt: TGTGCCAGCAGCGTAGGGGGCTACCCTTCCTACGAGCAGTACTTC
cdr3_length: 16; d_call: TRBD1; j_call: TRBJ2-3; v_call: TRBV6-1; clone_size: few; cdr3_aa: CASTSNRGRPSDTQYF; cdr3_nt: TGTGCCAGCACCTCAAACAGGGGGCGCCCCTCAGATACGCAGTATTTT